This T cell receptor beta chain was captured in a study of molecular identifiers for immune sequencing clone quantification. This clonotype was picked up a small number of times. Trimming shortened V by 5 bases and J by 6 bases, and 27 bases separated the two germline ends. The CDR3 consists of 18 residues. The germline V gene encodes CDR1 MNHEY and CDR2 SMNVEV (reference sequence). TCRdb passed the PCR reads through MiXCR, listing each CDR3 protein once. The top ten clones hold around 0.86% of a sample with around 480,000 distinct CDR3 sequences, roughly a fifth of them seen once. Sequenced: naive CD8+ T cells from blood, with Jurkat cell RNA spiked in. Subset denoted: FACS-sorted CD8+CD4-CCR7+CD45RA+ naive T cells. The TCR originated in a human donor in good health. Some libraries in this study had Jurkat cell RNA spiked in. V usage is TRBV27 and J usage is TRBJ2-3; tentatively, D is TRBD2 (6 bases). The CDR3 is CASSPLKRARPAGDTQYF. In DNA, the CDR3 is TGTGCCAGCAGTCCTCTGAAGCGGGCTCGGCCCGCGGGTGATACGCAGTATTTT.